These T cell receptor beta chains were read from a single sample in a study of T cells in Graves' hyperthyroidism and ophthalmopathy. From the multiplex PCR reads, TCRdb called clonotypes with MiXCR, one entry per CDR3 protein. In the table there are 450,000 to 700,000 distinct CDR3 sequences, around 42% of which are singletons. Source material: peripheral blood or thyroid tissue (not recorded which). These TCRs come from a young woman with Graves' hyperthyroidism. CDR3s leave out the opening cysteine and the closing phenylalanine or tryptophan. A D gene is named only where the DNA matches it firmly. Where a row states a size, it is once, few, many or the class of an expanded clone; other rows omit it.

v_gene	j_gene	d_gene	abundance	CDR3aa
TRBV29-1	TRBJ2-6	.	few	SFVGSGANVLT
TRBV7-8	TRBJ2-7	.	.	ASQERPYYEQY
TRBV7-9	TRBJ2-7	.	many	ASSLVEYEQY
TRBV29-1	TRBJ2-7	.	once	SVGPSPVDEQY
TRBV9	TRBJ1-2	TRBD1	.	ASSAGQGDYGYT
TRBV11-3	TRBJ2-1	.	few	ASREDSYNEQF
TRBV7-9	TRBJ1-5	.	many	ASSLALNQPQH
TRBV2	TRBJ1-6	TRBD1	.	ASRLLGQGSNSPLH
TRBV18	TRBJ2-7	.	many	ASSPTTYEQY
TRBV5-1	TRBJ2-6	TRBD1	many	ASSWDRAIVREGRRGANVLT
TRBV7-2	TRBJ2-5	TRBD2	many	ASSFVAGGAGGRGTQY
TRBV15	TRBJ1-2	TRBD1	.	ATSRDGQGEWGYT
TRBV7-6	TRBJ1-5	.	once	ASSTPSQSSNQPQH
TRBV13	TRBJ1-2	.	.	ASSSGLAGNNYGYT
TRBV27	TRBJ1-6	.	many	ASSQDSLGSPLH
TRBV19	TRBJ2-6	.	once	ASSTFNTGGVHSGANVLT
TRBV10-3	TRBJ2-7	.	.	AISESRGSSYEQY
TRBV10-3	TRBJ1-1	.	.	AISEGLATNTEAF
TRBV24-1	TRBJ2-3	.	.	ATSESDGPLKDTQY
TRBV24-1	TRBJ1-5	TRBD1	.	ATSATTGGFLSNQPQH
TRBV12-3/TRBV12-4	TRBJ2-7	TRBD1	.	ASSRQGWEQY
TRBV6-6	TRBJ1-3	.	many	ASSGRAGNTIY
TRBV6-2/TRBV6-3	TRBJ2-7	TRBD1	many	ASSSRTGNGLGEQY
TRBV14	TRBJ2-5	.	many	ASSQARFGEVALYQETQY
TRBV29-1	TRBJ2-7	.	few	SQERPYYEQY
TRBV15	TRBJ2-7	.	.	ASIRDPGYEQY
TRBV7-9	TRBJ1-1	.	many	ASSPSYFAQITEAF
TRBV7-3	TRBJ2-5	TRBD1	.	ARSVGQGRETQY
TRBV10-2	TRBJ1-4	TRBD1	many	ASSESTRGMNEKLF
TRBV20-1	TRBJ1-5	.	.	SARVAGTSNQPQH
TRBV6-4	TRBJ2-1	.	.	ASSDGRLAGDEQF
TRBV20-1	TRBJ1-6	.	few	SAYTTGTYNSPLH
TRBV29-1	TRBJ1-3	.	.	SVRDESGNTIY
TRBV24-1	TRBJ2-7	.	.	ATSAFVGVRSYEQY
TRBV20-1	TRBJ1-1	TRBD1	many	SARDPRQGNEEEAF
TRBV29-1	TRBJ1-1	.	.	SHSIVSTEAF
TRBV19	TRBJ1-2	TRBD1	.	ASSMGQGNNYGYT
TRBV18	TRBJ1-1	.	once	ASSPNRDTEAS
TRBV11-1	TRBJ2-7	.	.	ASSHAGRWSEQY
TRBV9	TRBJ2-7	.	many	ASSVEGGEGIYEQY
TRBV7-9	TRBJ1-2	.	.	ASSNARYYGYT
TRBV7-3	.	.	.	ASTAHVGSGQF
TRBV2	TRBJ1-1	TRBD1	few	ASSGQGRSEAF
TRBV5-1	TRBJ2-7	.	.	ASSPEGGTGYEQY
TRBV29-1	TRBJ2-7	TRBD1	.	SSWTGGYNEQY
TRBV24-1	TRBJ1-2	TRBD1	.	ATSDATGQGNYGYT
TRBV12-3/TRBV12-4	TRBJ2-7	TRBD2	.	ASTPAPGLAGEGEQY
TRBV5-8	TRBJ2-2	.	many	ASSPRGGATGELF
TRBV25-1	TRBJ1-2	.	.	ASSAYWDVYT